This TCR beta chain was documented in a study of CD8 T cells in ankylosing spondylitis. Ten or more counts support this clonotype. TCRdb recomputed calls from the 5' RACE reads with MiXCR, one row per CDR3 protein. The profile shows about 200,000 distinct CDR3 sequences, around 13% of them singletons. The sample was blood, either unsorted or a sorted T cell fraction (not recorded which). The receptor was isolated from a male donor with ankylosing spondylitis or in good health (not recorded which).

The CDR3 sequence is CASSLSGSEQYF. In DNA, the CDR3 is TGTGCCAGCAGTTTATCAGGGTCCGAGCAGTACTTC. The chain couples TRBV27 to TRBJ2-7; D gene unclear. V was clipped by 0 bases and J by 6 bases, with 6 bases between them. Germline V gene data show CDR1 as MNHEY and CDR2 as SMNVEV (reference sequence). The CDR3 is 12 amino acids.